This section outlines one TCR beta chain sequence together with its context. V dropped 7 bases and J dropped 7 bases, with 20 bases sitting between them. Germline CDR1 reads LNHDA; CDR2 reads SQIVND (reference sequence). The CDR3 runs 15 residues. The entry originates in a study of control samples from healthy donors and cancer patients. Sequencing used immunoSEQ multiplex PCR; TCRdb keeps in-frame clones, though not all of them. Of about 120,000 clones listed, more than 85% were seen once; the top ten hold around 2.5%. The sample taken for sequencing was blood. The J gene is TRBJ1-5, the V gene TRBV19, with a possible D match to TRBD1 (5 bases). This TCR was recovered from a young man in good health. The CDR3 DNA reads TGTGCCAGTATTTCAGGGAGGGTGAGTGGGCAGCCCCAGCATTTT. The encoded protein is CASISGRVSGQPQHF.